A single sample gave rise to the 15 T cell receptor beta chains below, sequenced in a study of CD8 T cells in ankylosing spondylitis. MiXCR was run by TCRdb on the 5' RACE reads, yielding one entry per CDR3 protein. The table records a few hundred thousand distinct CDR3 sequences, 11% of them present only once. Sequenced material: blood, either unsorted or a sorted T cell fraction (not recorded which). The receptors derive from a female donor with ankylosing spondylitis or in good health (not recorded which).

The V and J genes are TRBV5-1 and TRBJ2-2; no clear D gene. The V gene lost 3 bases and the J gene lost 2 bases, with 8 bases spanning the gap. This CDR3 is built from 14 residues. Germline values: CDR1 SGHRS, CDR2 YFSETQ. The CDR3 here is CASSSDGNTGELFF. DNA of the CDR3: TGCGCCAGCAGCTCGGACGGCAACACCGGGGAGCTGTTTTTT.

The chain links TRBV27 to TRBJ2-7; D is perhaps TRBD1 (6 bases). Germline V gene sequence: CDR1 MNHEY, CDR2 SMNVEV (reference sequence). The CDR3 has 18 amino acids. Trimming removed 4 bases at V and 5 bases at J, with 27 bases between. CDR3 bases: TGTGCCAGCAGTTCCCGCATCGTGGGACACGCCGAATGCGACGAGCAGTACTTC. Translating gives CASSSRIVGHAECDEQYF.

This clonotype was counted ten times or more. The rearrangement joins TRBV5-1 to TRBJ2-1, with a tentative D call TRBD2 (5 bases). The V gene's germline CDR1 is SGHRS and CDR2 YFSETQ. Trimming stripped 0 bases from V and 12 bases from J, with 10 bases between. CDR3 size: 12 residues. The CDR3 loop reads CASSLVSGSQFF. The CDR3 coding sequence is TGCGCCAGCAGCTTGGTGTCGGGATCGCAGTTCTTC.

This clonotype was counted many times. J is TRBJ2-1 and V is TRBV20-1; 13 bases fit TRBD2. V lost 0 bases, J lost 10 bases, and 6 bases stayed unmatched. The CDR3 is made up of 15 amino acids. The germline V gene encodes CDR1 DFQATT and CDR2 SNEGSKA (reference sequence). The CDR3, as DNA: TGCAGTGCTAGAGAACCGGGACTAGCGGGAAGAGAGCAGTTCTTC. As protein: CSAREPGLAGREQFF.

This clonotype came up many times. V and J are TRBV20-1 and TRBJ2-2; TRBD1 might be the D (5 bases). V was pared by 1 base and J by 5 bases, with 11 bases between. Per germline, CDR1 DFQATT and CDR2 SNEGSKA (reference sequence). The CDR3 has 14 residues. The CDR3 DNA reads TGCAGTGCTAGAGGCCGACAGTGGACCGGGGAGCTGTTTTTT. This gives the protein CSARGRQWTGELFF.

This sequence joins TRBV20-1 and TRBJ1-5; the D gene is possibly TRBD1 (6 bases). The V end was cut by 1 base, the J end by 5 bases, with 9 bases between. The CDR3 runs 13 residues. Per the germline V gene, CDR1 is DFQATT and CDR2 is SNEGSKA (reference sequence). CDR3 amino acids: CSARAPGDQPQHF. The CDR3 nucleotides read TGCAGTGCTAGAGCCCCAGGGGATCAGCCCCAGCATTTT.

The CDR3 loop is CASSEWGGASTEAFF. The CDR3 DNA reads TGTGCCAGCAGTGAATGGGGGGGCGCGAGCACTGAAGCTTTCTTT. The V gene is TRBV25-1, the J gene TRBJ1-1; a possible D gene is TRBD1 (6 bases). This CDR3 contains 15 residues. Germline assignment: CDR1 MGHDK and CDR2 SYGVNS. The V and J ends lost 1 base and 4 bases respectively, with 13 bases between them.

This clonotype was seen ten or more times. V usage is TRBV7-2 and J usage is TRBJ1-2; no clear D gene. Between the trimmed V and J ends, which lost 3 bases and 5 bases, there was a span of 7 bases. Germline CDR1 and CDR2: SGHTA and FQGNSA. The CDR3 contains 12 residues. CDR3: CASSFPGYGYTF. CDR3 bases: TGTGCCAGCAGCTTCCCTGGGTATGGCTACACCTTC.

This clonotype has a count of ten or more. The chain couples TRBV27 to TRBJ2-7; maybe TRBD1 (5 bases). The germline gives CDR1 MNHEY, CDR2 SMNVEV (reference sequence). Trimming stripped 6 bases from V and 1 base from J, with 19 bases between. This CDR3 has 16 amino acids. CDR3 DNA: TGTGCCAGCAGAGATAAGGTGTTACAGGCATCCTACGAGCAGTACTTC. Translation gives CASRDKVLQASYEQYF.

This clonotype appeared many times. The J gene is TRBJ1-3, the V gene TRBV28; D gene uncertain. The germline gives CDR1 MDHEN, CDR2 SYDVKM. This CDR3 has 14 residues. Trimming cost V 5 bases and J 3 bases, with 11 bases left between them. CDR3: CASSPNFLGNTIYF. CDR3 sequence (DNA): TGTGCCAGCAGTCCTAACTTTCTTGGAAACACCATATATTTT. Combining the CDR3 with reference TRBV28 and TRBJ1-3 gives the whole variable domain DVKVTQSSRYLVKRTGEKVFLECVQDMDHENMFWYRQDPGLGLRLIYFSYDVKMKEKGDIPEGYSVSREKKERFSLILESASTNQTSMYLCASSPNFLGNTIYFGEGSWLTVV.

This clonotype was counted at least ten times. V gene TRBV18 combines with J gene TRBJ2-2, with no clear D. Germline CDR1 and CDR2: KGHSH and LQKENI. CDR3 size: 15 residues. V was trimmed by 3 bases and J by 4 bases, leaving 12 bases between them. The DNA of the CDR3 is TGTGCCAGCTCACCCCCACTGGGCGGCACCGGGGAGCTGTTTTTT. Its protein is CASSPPLGGTGELFF. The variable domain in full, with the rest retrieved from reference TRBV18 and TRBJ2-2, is NAGVMQNPRHLVRRRGQEARLRCSPMKGHSHVYWYRQLPEEGLKFMVYLQKENIIDESGMPKERFSAEFPKEGPSILRIQQVVRGDSAAYFCASSPPLGGTGELFFGEGSRLTVL.

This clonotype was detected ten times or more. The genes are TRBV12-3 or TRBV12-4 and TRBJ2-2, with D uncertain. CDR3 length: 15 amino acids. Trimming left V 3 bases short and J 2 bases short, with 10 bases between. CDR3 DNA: TGTGCCAGCAGTTTTGCAGGCGGAAACACCGGGGAGCTGTTTTTT. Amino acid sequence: CASSFAGGNTGELFF.

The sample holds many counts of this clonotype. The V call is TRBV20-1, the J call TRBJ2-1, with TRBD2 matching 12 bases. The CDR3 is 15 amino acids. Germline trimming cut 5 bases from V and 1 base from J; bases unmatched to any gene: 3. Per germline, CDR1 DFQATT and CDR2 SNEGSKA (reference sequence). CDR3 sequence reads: CSAFTSGGSYNEQFF. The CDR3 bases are TGCAGTGCTTTTACTAGCGGGGGGTCCTACAATGAGCAGTTCTTC.

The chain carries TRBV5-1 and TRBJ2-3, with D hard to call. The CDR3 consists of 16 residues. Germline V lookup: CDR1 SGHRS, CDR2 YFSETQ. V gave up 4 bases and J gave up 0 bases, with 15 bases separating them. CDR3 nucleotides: TGCGCCAGCAGCCCCTTGGCTGGGTTGAGCACAGATACGCAGTATTTT. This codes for CASSPLAGLSTDTQYF.

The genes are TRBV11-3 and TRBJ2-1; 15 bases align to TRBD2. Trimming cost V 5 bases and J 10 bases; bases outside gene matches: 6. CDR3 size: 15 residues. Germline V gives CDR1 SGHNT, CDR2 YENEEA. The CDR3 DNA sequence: TGTGCCAGCAGCGGACTAGCGGGAGGGCCATCCGAGCAGTTCTTC. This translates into CASSGLAGGPSEQFF. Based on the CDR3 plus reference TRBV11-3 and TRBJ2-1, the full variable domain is EAGVVQSPRYKIIEKKQPVAFWCNPISGHNTLYWYLQNLGQGPELLIRYENEEAVDDSQLPKDRFSAERLKGVDSTLKIQPAELGDSAVYLCASSGLAGGPSEQFFGPGTRLTVL.